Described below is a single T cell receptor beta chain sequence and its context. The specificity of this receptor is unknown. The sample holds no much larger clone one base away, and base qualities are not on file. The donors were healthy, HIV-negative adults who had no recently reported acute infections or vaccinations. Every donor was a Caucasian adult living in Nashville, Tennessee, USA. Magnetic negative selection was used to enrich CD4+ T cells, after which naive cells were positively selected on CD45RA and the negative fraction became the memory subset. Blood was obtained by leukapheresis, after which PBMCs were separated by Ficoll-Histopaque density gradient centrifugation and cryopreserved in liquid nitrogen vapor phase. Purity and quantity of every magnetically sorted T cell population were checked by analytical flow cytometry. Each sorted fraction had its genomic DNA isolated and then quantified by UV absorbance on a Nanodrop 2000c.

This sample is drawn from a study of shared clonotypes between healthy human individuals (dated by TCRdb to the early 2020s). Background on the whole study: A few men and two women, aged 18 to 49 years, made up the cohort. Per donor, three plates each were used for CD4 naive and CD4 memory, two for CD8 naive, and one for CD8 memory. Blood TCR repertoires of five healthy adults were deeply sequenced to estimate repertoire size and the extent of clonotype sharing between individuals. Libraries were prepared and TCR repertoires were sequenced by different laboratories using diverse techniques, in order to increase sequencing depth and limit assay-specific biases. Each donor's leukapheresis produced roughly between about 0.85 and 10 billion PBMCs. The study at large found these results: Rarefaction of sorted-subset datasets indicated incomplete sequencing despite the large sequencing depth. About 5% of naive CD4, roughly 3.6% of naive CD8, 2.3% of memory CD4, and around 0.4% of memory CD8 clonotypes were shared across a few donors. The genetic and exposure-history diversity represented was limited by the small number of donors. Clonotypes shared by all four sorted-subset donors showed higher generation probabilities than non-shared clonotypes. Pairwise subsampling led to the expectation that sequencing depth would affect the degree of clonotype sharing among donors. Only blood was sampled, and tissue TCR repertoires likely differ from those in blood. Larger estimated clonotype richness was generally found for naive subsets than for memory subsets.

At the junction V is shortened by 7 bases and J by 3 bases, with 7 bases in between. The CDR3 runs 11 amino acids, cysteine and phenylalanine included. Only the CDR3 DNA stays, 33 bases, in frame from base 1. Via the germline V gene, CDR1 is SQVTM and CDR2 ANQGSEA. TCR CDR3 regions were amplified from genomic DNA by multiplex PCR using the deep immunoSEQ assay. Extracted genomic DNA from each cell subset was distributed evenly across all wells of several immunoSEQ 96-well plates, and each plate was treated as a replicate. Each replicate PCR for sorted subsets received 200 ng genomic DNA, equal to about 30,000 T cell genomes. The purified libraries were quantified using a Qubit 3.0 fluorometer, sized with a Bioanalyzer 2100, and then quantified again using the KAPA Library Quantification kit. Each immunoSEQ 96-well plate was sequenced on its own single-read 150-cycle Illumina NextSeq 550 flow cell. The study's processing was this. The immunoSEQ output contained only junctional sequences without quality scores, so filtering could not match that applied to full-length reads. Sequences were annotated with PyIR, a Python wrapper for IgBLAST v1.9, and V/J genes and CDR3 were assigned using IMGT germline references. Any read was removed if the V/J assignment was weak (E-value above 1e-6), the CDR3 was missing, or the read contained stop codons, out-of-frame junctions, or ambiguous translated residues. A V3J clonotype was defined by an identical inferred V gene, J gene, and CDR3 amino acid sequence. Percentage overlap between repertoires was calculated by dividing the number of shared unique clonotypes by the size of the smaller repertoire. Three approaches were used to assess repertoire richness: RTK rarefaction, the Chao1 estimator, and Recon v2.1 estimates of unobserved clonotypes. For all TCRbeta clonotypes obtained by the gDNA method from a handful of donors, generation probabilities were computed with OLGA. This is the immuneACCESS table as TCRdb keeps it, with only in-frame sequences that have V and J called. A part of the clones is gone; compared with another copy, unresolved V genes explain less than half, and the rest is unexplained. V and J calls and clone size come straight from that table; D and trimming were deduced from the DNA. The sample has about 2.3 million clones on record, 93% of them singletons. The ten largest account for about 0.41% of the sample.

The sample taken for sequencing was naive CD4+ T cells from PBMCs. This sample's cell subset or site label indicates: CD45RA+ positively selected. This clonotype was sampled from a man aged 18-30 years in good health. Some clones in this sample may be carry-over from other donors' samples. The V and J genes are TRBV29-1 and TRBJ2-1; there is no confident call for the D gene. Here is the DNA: TGCAGCGCTGCATTCTACAATGAGCAGTTCTTC. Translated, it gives CSAAFYNEQFF.